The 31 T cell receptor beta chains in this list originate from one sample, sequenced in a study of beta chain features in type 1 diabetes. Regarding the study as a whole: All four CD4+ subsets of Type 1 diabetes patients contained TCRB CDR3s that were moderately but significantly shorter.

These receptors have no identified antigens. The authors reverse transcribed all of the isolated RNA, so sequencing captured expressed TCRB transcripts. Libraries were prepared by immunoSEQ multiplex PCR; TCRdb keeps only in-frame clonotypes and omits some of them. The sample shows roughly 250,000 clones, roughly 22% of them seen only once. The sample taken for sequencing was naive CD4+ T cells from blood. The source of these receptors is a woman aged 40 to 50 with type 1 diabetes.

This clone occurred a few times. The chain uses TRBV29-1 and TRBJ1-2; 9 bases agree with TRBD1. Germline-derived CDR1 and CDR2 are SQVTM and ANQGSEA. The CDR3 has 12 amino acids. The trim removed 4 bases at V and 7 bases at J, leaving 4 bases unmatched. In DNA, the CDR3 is TGCAGCGTTGGGGGACAGGGAGCTGGCTACACCTTC. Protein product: CSVGGQGAGYTF.

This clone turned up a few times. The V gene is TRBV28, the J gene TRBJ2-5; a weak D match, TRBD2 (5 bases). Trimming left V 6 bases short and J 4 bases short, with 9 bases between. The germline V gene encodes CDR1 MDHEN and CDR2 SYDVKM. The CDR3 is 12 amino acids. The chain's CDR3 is CASSSRGETQYF. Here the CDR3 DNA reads TGTGCCAGCAGCTCACGGGGAGAGACCCAGTACTTC.

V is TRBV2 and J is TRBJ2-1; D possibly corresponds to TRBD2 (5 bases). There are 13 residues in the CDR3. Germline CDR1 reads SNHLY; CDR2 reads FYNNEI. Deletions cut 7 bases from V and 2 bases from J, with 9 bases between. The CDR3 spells CASTEGPYNEQFF. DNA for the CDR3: TGTGCCAGCACCGAGGGTCCCTACAATGAGCAGTTCTTC.

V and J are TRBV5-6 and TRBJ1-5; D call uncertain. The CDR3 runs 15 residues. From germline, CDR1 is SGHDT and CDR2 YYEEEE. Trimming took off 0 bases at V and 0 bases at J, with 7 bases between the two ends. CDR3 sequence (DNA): TGTGCCAGCAGCTTGGGCGCGAGTAGCAATCAGCCCCAGCATTTT. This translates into CASSLGASSNQPQHF. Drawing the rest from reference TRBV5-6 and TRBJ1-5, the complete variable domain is DAGVTQSPTHLIKTRGQQVTLRCSPKSGHDTVSWYQQALGQGPQFIFQYYEEEERQRGNFPDRFSGHQFPNYSSELNVNALLLGDSALYLCASSLGASSNQPQHFGDGTRLSIL.

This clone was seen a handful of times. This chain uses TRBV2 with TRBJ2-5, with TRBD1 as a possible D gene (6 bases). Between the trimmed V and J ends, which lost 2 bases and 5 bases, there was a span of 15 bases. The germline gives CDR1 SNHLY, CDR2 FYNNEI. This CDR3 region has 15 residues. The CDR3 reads CASSELQGRRETQYF. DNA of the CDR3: TGTGCCAGCAGTGAACTGCAGGGGCGCAGGGAGACCCAGTACTTC.

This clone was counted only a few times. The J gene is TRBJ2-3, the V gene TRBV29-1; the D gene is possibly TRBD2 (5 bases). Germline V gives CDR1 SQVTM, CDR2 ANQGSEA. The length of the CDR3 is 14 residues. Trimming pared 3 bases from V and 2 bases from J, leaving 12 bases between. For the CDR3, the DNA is TGCAGCGTTGATCTCGGGAAACTCACAGATACGCAGTATTTT. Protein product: CSVDLGKLTDTQYF.

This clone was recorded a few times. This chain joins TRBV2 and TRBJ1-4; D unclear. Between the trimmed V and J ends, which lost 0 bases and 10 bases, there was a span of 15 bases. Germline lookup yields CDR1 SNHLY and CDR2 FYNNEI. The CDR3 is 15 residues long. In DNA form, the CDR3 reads TGTGCCAGCAGTGAAGCGAGGCTGGCGTCTGCAAAACTGTTTTTT. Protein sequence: CASSEARLASAKLFF.

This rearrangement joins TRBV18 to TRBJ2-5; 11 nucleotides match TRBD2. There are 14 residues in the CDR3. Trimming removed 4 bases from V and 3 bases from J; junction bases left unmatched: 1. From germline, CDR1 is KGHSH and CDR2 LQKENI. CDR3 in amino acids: CASSLGLAEETQYF. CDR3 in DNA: TGTGCCAGCTCACTGGGACTAGCGGAAGAGACCCAGTACTTC.

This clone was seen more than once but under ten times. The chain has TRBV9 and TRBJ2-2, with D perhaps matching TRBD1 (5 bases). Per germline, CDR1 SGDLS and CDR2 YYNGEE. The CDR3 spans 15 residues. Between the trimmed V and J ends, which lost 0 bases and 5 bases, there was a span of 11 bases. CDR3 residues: CASSVEARDTGELFF. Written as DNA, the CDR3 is TGTGCCAGCAGCGTAGAGGCCAGGGATACCGGGGAGCTGTTTTTT.

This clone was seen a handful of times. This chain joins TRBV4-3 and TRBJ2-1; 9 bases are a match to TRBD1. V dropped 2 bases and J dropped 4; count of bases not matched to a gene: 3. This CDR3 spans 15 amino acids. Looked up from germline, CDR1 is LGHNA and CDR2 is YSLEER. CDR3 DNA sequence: TGCGCCAGCAGCCAACCGGGACAGGGATACAATGAGCAGTTCTTC. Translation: CASSQPGQGYNEQFF.

In nucleotides, the CDR3 is TGTGCCAGCAGTTTAGCGGGGGGGCTAAACTCTGGGGCCAACGTCCTGACTTTC. Translation gives CASSLAGGLNSGANVLTF. The genes are TRBV27 and TRBJ2-6; the match to TRBD2 covers 9 bases. The V and J ends lost 2 bases and 0 bases, in that order; junction bases with no gene match: 5. This CDR3 comprises 18 residues. Germline lookup yields CDR1 MNHEY and CDR2 SMNVEV (reference sequence).

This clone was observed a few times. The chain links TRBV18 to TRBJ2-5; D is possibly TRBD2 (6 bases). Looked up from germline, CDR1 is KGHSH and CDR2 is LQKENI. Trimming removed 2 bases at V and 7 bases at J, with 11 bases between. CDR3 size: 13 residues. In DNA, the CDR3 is TGTGCCAGCTCACCAGGAGGGGCCGGGACCCAGTACTTC. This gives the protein CASSPGGAGTQYF.

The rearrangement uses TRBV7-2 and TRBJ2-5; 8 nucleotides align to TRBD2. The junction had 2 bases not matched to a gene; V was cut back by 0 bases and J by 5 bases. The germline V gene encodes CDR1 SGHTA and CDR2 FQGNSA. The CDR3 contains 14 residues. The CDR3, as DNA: TGTGCCAGCAGCTTAGCGCGGGGGGCGGAGACCCAGTACTTC. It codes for CASSLARGAETQYF.

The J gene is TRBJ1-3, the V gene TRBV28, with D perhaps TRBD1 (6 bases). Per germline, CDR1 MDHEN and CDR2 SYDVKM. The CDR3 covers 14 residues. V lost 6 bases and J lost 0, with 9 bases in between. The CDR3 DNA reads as TGTGCCAGCAGAACAGGGTTCTCTGGAAACACCATATATTTT. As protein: CASRTGFSGNTIYF.

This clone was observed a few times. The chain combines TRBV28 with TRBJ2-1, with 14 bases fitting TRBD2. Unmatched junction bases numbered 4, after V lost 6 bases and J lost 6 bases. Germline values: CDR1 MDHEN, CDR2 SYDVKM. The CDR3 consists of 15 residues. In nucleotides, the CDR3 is TGTGCCAGCAGACGGACTAGCGGGAGGTTCAATGAGCAGTTCTTC. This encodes CASRRTSGRFNEQFF.

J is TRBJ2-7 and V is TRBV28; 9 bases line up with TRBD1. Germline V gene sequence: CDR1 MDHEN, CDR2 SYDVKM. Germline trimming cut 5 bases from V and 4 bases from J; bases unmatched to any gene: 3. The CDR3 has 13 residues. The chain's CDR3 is CASSGQGLYEQYF. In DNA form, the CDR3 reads TGTGCCAGCAGTGGACAGGGGCTGTACGAGCAGTACTTC.

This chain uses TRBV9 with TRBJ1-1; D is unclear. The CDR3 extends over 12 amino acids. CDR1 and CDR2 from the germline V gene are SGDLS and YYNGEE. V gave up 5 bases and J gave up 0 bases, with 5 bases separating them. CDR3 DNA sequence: TGTGCCAGCAGTCTATTGAACACTGAAGCTTTCTTT. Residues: CASSLLNTEAFF.

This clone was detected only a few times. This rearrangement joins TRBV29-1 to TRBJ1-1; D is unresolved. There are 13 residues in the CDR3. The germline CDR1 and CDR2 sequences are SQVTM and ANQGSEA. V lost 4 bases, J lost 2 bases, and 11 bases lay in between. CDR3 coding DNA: TGCAGCGTTGTCCAAACAGCAAACACTGAAGCTTTCTTT. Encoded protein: CSVVQTANTEAFF.

The CDR3 DNA reads as TGTGCCTGGAGTTCGGACTTTCTGAACACTGAAGCTTTCTTT. Translation gives CAWSSDFLNTEAFF. V and J are TRBV30 and TRBJ1-1; D is unresolved. This CDR3 is 14 amino acids long. The V gene's germline CDR1 is GTSNPN and CDR2 SVGIG (reference sequence). V lost 2 bases, J lost 0 bases, and 10 bases lay in between. The full variable domain, its missing parts supplied by reference TRBV30 and TRBJ1-1, is SQTIHQWPATLVQPVGSPLSLECTVEGTSNPNLYWYRQAAGRGLQLLFYSVGIGQISSEVPQNLSASRPQDRQFILSSKKLLLSDSGFYLCAWSSDFLNTEAFFGQGTRLTVV.

The DNA for the CDR3 is TGTGCCTGGAGTGTACGGGCAGGGGGCAATCAGCCCCAGCATTTT. Its protein is CAWSVRAGGNQPQHF. The rearrangement links TRBV30 to TRBJ1-5; D perhaps matches TRBD1 (6 bases). The CDR3 contains 15 residues. Germline V lookup: CDR1 GTSNPN, CDR2 SVGIG (reference sequence). Trimming cost V 0 bases and J 2 bases, with 11 bases left between them.

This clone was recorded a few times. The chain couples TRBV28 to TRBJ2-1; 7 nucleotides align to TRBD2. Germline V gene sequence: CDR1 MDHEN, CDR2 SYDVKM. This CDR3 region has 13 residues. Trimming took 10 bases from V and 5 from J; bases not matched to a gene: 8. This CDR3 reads CATFAGENNEQFF. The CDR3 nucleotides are TGTGCCACCTTTGCGGGGGAAAACAATGAGCAGTTCTTC.

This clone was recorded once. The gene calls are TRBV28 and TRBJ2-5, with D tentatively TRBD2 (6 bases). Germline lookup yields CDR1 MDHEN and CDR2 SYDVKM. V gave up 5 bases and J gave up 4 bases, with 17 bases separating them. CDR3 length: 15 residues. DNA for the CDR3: TGTGCCAGCAGTCCCGGTGGAGGGGCCTTAGAGACCCAGTACTTC. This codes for CASSPGGGALETQYF.

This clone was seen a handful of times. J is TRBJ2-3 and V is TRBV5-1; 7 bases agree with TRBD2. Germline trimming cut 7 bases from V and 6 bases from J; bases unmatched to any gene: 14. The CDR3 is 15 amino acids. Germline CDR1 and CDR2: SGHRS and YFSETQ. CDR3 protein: CASGGRGVPRDTQYF. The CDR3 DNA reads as TGCGCCAGCGGCGGCCGGGGGGTCCCCAGGGATACGCAGTATTTT.

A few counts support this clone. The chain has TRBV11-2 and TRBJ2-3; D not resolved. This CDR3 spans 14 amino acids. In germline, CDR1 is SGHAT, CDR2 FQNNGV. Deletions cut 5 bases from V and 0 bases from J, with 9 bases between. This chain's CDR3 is CASSRQPSTDTQYF. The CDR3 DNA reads TGTGCCAGCAGCCGACAACCTAGCACAGATACGCAGTATTTT.

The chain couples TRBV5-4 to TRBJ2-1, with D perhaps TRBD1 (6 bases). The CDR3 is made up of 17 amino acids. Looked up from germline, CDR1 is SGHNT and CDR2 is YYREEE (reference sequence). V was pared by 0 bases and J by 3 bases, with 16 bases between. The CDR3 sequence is CASSLEGVTLNYNEQFF. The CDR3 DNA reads TGTGCCAGCAGCTTGGAGGGGGTTACATTAAACTACAATGAGCAGTTCTTC.

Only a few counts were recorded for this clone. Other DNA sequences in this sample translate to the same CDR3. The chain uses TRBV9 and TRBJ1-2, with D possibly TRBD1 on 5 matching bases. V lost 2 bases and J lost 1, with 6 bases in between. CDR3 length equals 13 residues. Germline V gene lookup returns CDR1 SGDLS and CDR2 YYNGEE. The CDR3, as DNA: TGTGCCAGCAGCGTTGACAGTAACTATGGCTACACCTTC. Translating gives CASSVDSNYGYTF.

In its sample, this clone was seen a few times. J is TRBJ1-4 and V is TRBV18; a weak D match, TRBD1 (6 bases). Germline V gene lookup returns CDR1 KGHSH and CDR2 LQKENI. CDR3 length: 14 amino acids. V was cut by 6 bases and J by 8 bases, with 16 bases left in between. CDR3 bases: TGTGCCAGCTCCGTACAGGGATCGGCGGAAAAACTGTTTTTT. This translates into CASSVQGSAEKLFF.

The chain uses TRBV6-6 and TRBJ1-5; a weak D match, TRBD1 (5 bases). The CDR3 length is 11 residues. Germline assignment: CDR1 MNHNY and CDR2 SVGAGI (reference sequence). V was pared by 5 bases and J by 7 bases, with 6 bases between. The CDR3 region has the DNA TGTGCCAGCAGTCCAGGGCAGCCCCAGCATTTT. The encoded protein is CASSPGQPQHF.

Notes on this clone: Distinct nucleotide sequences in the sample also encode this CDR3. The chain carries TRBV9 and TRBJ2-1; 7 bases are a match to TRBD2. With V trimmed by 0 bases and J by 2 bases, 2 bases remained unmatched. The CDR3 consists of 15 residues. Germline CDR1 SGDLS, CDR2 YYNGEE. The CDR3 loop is CASSVGAGAYNEQFF. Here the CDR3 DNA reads TGTGCCAGCAGCGTAGGTGCGGGAGCCTACAATGAGCAGTTCTTC.

The CDR3: CASSQARYNEQFF. The CDR3 coding sequence is TGTGCCAGCAGCCAGGCCCGCTACAATGAGCAGTTCTTC. The rearrangement links TRBV11-3 to TRBJ2-1; D not certain. Germline loops: CDR1 SGHNT, CDR2 YENEEA. Trimming pared 5 bases from V and 3 bases from J, leaving 8 bases between. The CDR3 covers 13 residues.

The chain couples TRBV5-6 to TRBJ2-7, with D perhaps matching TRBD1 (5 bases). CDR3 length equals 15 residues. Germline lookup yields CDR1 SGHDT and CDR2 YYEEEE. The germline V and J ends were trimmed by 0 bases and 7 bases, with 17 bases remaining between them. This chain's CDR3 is CASSLGGVSGWEQYF. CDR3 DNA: TGTGCCAGCAGCTTGGGGGGCGTCTCCGGATGGGAGCAGTACTTC. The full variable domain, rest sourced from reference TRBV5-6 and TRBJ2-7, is DAGVTQSPTHLIKTRGQQVTLRCSPKSGHDTVSWYQQALGQGPQFIFQYYEEEERQRGNFPDRFSGHQFPNYSSELNVNALLLGDSALYLCASSLGGVSGWEQYFGPGTRLTVT.